This T cell receptor beta chain was found in a study of type 1 regulatory T cells. Study-level background: An in vitro protocol generated T-allo10, a Tr1-enriched, alloantigen-specific CD4 T cell product.

Comment on this clonotype: Antigen: not known.

This CDR3 is built from 15 residues. The J segment lost 0 bases and the V segment lost 8 bases, leaving 4 bases of the junction unmatched. TCRdb fed the reads into MiXCR, producing one record per CDR3 protein. The sample comprises 60,000 to 80,000 distinct CDR3 sequences, about 69% of which are singletons, and 7.6% rests with the top ten. J is TRBJ2-4 and V is TRBV12-3 or TRBV12-4; 10 nucleotides line up with TRBD1. The sequenced sample consisted of cultured T cells, either the whole culture or a sorted T cell fraction (not recorded which). Subset described: Tr1-enriched cell product generated in vitro against host alloantigens. This TCR was recovered from a human donor in good health. The DNA for the CDR3 is TGTGCCAGCGGTGGGGACAGGGGAGCCAAAAACATTCAGTACTTC. Its translation is CASGGDRGAKNIQYF.